This TCR beta chain was observed in a study of early T cells in non-severe SARS-CoV-2 infection. Study details: Chains from this unsorted whole-blood bulk RNA could not be paired.

This clonotype was picked up many times. The TCR library protocol attached unique molecular identifiers to the individual cDNA molecules. One entry per CDR3 protein, called by TCRdb with MiXCR from the 5' RACE reads. The table shows tens of thousands of distinct CDR3 sequences, with approximately 15% occurring only once. The CDR3 has 16 residues. The V gene's germline CDR1 is LGHNA and CDR2 YSLEER. The V gene end was trimmed by 0 bases and the J gene end by 4 bases; junction bases not matched to a gene: 6. The rearrangement links TRBV4-3 to TRBJ1-2; 9 bases match TRBD1. The sample was whole blood. The receptor was derived from an adult who was a healthcare worker with PCR-confirmed SARS-CoV-2 infection or an uninfected control (not recorded which). CDR3 nucleotides: TGCGCCAGCAGCCAAGATATAAGGGACAGGGTCTATGGCTACACCTTC. It specifies CASSQDIRDRVYGYTF.